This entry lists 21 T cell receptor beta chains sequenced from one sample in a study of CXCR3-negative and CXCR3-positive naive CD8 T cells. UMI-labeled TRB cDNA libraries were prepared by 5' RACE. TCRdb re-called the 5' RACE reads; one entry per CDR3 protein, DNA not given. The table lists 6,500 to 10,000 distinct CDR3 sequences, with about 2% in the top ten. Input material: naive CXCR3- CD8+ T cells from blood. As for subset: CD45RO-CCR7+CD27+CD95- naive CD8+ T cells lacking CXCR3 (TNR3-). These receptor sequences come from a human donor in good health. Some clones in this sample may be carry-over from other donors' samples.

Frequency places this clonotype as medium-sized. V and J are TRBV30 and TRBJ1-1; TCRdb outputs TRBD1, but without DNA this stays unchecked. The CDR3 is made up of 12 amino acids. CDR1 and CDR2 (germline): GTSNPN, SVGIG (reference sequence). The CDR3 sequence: CAWSAPGTEAFF.

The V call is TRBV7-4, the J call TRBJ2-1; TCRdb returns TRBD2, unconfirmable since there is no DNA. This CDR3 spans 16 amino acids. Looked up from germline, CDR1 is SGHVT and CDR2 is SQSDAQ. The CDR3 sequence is CASSLVRKAGYNEQFF.

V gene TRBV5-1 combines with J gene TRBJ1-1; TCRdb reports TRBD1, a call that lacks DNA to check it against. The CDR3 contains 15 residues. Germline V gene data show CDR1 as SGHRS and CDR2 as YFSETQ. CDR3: CASSLRQGQNTEAFF.

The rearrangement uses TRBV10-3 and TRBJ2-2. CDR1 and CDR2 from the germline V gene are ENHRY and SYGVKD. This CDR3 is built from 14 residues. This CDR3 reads CAISETGNTGELFF.

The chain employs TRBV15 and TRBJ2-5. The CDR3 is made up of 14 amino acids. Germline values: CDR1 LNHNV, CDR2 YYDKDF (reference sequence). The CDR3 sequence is CATSRDHVQETQYF.

The CDR3 region is CSLRSGVLNEQFF. V and J are TRBV29-1 and TRBJ2-1; TCRdb's assignment of TRBD2 cannot be checked, as there is no DNA. Germline V lookup: CDR1 SQVTM, CDR2 ANQGSEA. The CDR3 runs 13 residues.

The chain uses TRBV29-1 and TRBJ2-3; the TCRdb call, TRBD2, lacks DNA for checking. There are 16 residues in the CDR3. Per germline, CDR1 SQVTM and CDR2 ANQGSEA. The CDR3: CSSHEGPASSTDTQYF.

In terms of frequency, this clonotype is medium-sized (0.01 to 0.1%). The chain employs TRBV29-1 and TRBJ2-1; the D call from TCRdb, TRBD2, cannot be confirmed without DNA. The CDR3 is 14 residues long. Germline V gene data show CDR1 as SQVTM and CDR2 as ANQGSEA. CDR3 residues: CSVEGVEDHNEQFF.

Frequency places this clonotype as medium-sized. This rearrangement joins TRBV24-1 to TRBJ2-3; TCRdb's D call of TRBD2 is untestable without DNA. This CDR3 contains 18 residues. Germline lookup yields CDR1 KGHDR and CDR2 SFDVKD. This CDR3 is CATSDPARLAVSTDTQYF.

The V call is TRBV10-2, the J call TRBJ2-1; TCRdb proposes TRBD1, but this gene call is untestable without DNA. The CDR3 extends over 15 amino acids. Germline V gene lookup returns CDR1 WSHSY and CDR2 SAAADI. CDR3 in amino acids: CASTLPPVGYNEQFF.

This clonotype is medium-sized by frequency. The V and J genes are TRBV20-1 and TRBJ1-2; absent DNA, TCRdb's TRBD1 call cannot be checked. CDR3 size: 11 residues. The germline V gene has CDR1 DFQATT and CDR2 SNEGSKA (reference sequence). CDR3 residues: CSASRETGYTF.

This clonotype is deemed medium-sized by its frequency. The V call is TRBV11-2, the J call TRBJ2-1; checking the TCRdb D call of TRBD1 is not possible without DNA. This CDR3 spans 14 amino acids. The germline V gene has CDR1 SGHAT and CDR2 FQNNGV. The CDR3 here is CASSLAGVYGEQFF. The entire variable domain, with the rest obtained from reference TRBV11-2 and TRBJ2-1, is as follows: EAGVAQSPRYKIIEKRQSVAFWCNPISGHATLYWYQQILGQGPKLLIQFQNNGVVDDSQLPKDRFSAERLKGVDSTLKIQPAKLEDSAVYLCASSLAGVYGEQFFGPGTRLTVL.

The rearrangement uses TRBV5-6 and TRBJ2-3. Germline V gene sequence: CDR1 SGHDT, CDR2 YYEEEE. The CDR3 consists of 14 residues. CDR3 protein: CASSWDRYTDTQYF.

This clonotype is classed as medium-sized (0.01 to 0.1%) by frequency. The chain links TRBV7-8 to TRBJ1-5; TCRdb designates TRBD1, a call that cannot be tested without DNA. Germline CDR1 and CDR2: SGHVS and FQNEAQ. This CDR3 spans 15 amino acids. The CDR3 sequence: CASSPGQDHYQPQHF.

CDR3 protein: CASSGMNTGELFF. V is TRBV6-1 and J is TRBJ2-2. Per germline, CDR1 MNHNS and CDR2 SASEGT. The CDR3 runs to 13 residues.

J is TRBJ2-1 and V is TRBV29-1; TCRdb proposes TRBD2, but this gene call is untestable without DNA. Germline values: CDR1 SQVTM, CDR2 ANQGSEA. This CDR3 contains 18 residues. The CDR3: CSVEGFSGRAVSYNEQFF.

The CDR3 loop reads CASNTGARAKNIQYF. V gene TRBV2 combines with J gene TRBJ2-4; TCRdb names TRBD1, which stays unverified in the absence of DNA. Germline-derived CDR1 and CDR2 are SNHLY and FYNNEI. This CDR3 has 15 amino acids.

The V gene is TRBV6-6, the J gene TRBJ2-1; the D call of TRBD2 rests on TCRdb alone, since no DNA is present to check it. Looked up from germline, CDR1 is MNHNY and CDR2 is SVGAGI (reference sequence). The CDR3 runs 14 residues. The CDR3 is CASSQGLPYNEQFF.

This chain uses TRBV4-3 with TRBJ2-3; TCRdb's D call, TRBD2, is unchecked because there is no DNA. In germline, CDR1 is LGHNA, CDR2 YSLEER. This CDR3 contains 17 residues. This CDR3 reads CASSTTIRTSAYNTQYF.

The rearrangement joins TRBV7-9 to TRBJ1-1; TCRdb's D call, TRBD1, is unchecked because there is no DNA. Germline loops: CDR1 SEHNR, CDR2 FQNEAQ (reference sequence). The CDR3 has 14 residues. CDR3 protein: CASSLAGVNTEAFF.

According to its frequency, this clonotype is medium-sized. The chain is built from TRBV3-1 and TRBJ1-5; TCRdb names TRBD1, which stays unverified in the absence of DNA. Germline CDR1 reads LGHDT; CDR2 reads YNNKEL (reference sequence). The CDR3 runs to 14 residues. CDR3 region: CASSQDPGTQPQHF.